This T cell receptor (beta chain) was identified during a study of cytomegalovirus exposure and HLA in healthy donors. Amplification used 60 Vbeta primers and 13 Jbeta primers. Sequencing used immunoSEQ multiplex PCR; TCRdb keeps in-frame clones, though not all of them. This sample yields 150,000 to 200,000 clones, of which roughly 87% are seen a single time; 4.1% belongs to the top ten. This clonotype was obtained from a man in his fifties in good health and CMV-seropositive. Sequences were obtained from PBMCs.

CDR3 nucleotides: TGTGCCAGCAAGGTCGTAGCGGGAGGGCCCTACGAGCAGTACTTC. It translates to CASKVVAGGPYEQYF. J is TRBJ2-7 and V is TRBV6-5; 11 bases align to TRBD2. V lost 7 bases, J lost 2 bases, and 7 bases stayed unmatched. The CDR3 spans 15 residues. Germline V gives CDR1 MNHEY, CDR2 SVGAGI.